This entry lists 28 T cell receptor beta chains sequenced from one sample in a study of shared clonotypes between healthy human individuals (dated by TCRdb to 2018 to 2021). Receptor libraries were prepared by the immunoSEQ multiplex PCR assay. TCRdb's version of the immuneACCESS table is confined to in-frame rearrangements and falls short of the full clone set. An unresolved V gene accounts for under half of the shortfall where checked; the remainder is of unknown origin. The sample table lists about 470,000 clones, around 79% of them with a count of one. 13% of the sample rests with the top ten. Sequencing was performed on PBMCs. Source of these receptors: a woman in her thirties or forties in good health. Some clones in this sample may be carry-over from other donors' samples.

The CDR3 DNA follows: TGTGCCAGCTCACCACTTACGAACACCGGGGAGCTGTTTTTT. As protein: CASSPLTNTGELFF. This chain uses TRBV18 with TRBJ2-2; D not certain. Trimming took off 1 base at V and 0 bases at J, with 3 bases between the two ends. CDR1 is KGHSH and CDR2 is LQKENI in the germline V gene. The CDR3 has 14 residues.

The chain combines TRBV23-1 with TRBJ2-5; TRBD1 matches 10 bases. TRBV23-1 is marked as an open reading frame, function uncertain. This CDR3 region has 13 residues. V shed 6 bases and J 4 bases; nucleotides not matched to a gene: 2. The CDR3 spells CASSRDRGETQYF. The CDR3 DNA reads as TGCGCCAGCAGCCGGGACAGGGGAGAGACCCAGTACTTC.

This clone showed up many times. The V and J genes are TRBV10-2 and TRBJ2-1; 15 bases align to TRBD2. V lost 10 bases and J lost 4; bases outside the gene matches: 5. Germline V gene data show CDR1 as WSHSY and CDR2 as SAAADI. This CDR3 comprises 15 residues. The DNA of the CDR3 is TGCGCCACCAGGACTAGCGGGAGGGTGTACAATGAGCAGTTCTTC. It encodes CATRTSGRVYNEQFF.

The CDR3 sequence is CASSPVRSGANVLTF. In nucleotides, the CDR3 is TGCGCCAGCAGCCCCGTCCGCTCTGGGGCCAACGTCCTGACTTTC. The chain has TRBV5-1 and TRBJ2-6, with D unclear. The CDR3 runs to 15 residues. The V and J ends lost 4 bases and 0 bases respectively, with 8 bases between them. Germline V gene lookup returns CDR1 SGHRS and CDR2 YFSETQ.

The CDR3 sequence is CASGLTGDTEAFF. In DNA, the CDR3 is TGTGCTAGTGGTTTGACGGGAGACACTGAAGCTTTCTTT. The chain uses TRBV12-5 and TRBJ1-1; no clear D. This CDR3 has 13 residues. Trimming shortened V by 2 bases and J by 3 bases, and 7 bases separated the two germline ends. Looked up from germline, CDR1 is LGHNT and CDR2 is FRNRAP.

Only a few counts were recorded for this clone. The chain combines TRBV4-2 with TRBJ1-5; D unresolved. Trimming took 0 bases from V and 6 from J, leaving 12 bases between them. Germline CDR1 reads LGHNA; CDR2 reads YNFKEQ. CDR3 length: 15 amino acids. Written as DNA, the CDR3 is TGTGCCAGCAGCCAAGAGACGGCAGGCGGTCAGCCCCAGCATTTT. As protein: CASSQETAGGQPQHF.

The rearrangement uses TRBV6-1 and TRBJ2-3, with TRBD2 matching 7 bases. From germline, CDR1 is MNHNS and CDR2 SASEGT. This CDR3 is built from 15 residues. V lost 7 bases and J lost 0; bases outside the gene matches: 7. This chain's CDR3 is CASKARERSTDTQYF. The DNA of the CDR3 is TGTGCCAGCAAGGCGCGGGAGAGGAGCACAGATACGCAGTATTTT.

The rearrangement joins TRBV21-1 to TRBJ2-2; TRBD2 is the table's D call, not checked against the DNA. TRBV21-1 is a documented pseudogene. The CDR3 loop spans 16 amino acids. The DNA of the CDR3 is TGTGCCAGCAGCAAAGGAGGCAGCACGAACACCGGGGAGCTGTTTTTT. Encoded protein: CASSKGGSTNTGELFF.

The chain uses TRBV10-1 and TRBJ2-3; TRBD2 matches at 10 bases. This CDR3 is 15 amino acids long. Germline loops: CDR1 WNHNN, CDR2 SYGVQD (reference sequence). V shed 6 bases and J 3 bases; nucleotides not matched to a gene: 6. The CDR3 region is CASRASGSTTDTQYF. The DNA of the CDR3 is TGCGCCAGCAGAGCTAGCGGGAGTACTACAGATACGCAGTATTTT.

In this sample, this clone turned up many times. The gene calls are TRBV28 and TRBJ2-1; TRBD2 is a possible D gene (5 bases). Per the germline V gene, CDR1 is MDHEN and CDR2 is SYDVKM. The CDR3 loop spans 15 amino acids. The V and J ends lost 7 bases and 5 bases respectively, with 18 bases between them. This CDR3 reads CASTSGNILNNEQFF. CDR3 nucleotides: TGTGCCAGCACCTCCGGGAACATCCTAAACAATGAGCAGTTCTTC.

V usage is TRBV7-3 and J usage is TRBJ1-1; tentatively, D is TRBD1 (5 bases). Germline V CDR1 and CDR2: SGHTA, FQGTGA. The V and J ends lost 2 bases and 0 bases respectively, with 13 bases between them. The CDR3 spans 16 residues. CDR3 sequence: CASSLDGAGLNTEAFF. CDR3 coding DNA: TGTGCCAGCAGCTTAGATGGGGCAGGGCTGAACACTGAAGCTTTCTTT.

The chain recombines TRBV6-1 with TRBJ2-1, with a tentative D call TRBD2 (6 bases). The CDR3 runs 12 residues. V was cut by 2 bases and J by 12 bases, with 11 bases left in between. Germline V gene lookup returns CDR1 MNHNS and CDR2 SASEGT. The CDR3 loop is CASSERRGWQFF. Here the CDR3 DNA reads TGTGCCAGCAGTGAAAGGAGGGGATGGCAGTTCTTC.

As DNA, the CDR3 is TGTGCCAGCACCCTAGCGGCAGATACGCAGTATTTT. Its protein product is CASTLAADTQYF. V and J are TRBV28 and TRBJ2-3, with 7 bases matching TRBD2. After removal of 7 bases from V and 4 bases from J, the junction contained 2 bases not matched to a gene. The CDR3 consists of 12 residues. In germline, CDR1 is MDHEN, CDR2 SYDVKM.

V usage is TRBV6-5 and J usage is TRBJ2-5; the match to TRBD2 covers 9 bases. Looked up from germline, CDR1 is MNHEY and CDR2 is SVGAGI. Unmatched junction bases numbered 6, after V lost 2 bases and J lost 5 bases. The CDR3 runs to 15 residues. This CDR3 is CASSYTSGLGETQYF. The CDR3 nucleotides are TGTGCCAGCAGTTACACTAGCGGGTTGGGGGAGACCCAGTACTTC.

This clone was seen a handful of times. The chain links TRBV27 to TRBJ1-4, with 9 bases aligning to TRBD1. Germline CDR1 is MNHEY and CDR2 is SMNVEV (reference sequence). The CDR3 length is 17 residues. The V segment lost 2 bases and the J segment 2 bases; nucleotides outside the gene matches: 6. The CDR3 nucleotides are TGTGCCAGCAGTTTAAACAGGGGGCTGTCCACTAATGAAAAACTGTTTTTT. This codes for CASSLNRGLSTNEKLFF.

The gene calls are TRBV10-2 and TRBJ2-7, with 8 bases aligning to TRBD2. Losses at the gene ends were 8 bases for V and 0 bases for J; bases not matched to a gene: 9. Germline V gene sequence: CDR1 WSHSY, CDR2 SAAADI. This CDR3 is built from 15 residues. CDR3 nucleotide sequence: TGCGCCAGCTTGGAAAAGCGGGGGCTCTCCTACGAGCAGTACTTC. Its translation is CASLEKRGLSYEQYF.

This clone was observed once. V is TRBV28 and J is TRBJ2-1; 8 nucleotides align to TRBD2. The V segment lost 6 bases and the J segment 3 bases; nucleotides outside the gene matches: 7. Germline CDR1 and CDR2: MDHEN and SYDVKM. The CDR3 contains 15 residues. CDR3 in DNA: TGTGCCAGCAGGAGAGCGGGAGACGGCTACAATGAGCAGTTCTTC. This codes for CASRRAGDGYNEQFF.

The V gene is TRBV29-1, the J gene TRBJ1-2; D is uncertain. V lost 0 bases, J lost 4 bases, and 15 bases lay in between. Looked up from germline, CDR1 is SQVTM and CDR2 is ANQGSEA. This CDR3 is built from 15 residues. DNA of the CDR3: TGCAGCGTTGAAGACTCCGCAGGTGGAATCTATGGCTACACCTTC. Its protein is CSVEDSAGGIYGYTF.

The rearrangement uses TRBV25-1 and TRBJ2-7; D is perhaps TRBD1 or TRBD2 (5 bases each). V was trimmed by 4 bases and J by 3 bases, leaving 10 bases between them. CDR3 length: 13 amino acids. Germline-derived CDR1 and CDR2 are MGHDK and SYGVNS. DNA of the CDR3: TGTGCCAGCAGTGCGGGACCCCACTACGAGCAGTACTTC. This sequence encodes CASSAGPHYEQYF.

The chain carries TRBV30 and TRBJ1-1; tentative D call: TRBD1 (5 bases). The CDR3 has 13 residues. In germline, CDR1 is GTSNPN, CDR2 SVGIG (reference sequence). The V end lost 2 bases, the J end lost 1 base, and 8 bases lay between the germline ends. The CDR3 loop reads CAWSLGGNTEAFF. CDR3 coding DNA: TGTGCCTGGAGTTTGGGGGGGAACACTGAAGCTTTCTTT.

This clone was detected only once. The rearrangement uses TRBV4-3 and TRBJ2-5; a weak D match, TRBD2 (5 bases). This CDR3 is built from 14 residues. Germline CDR1 reads LGHNA; CDR2 reads YSLEER. Trimming took 0 bases from V and 3 from J, leaving 8 bases between them. The CDR3: CASSQEAAEETQYF. The CDR3 nucleotides are TGCGCCAGCAGCCAAGAGGCAGCGGAAGAGACCCAGTACTTC.

In the case of this clone: One junction end disagrees with the germline gene, perhaps due to a read error. This chain joins TRBV5-4 and TRBJ2-7, with 7 bases aligning to TRBD2. Germline CDR1 is SGHNT and CDR2 is YYREEE (reference sequence). The CDR3 is made up of 15 amino acids. DNA of the CDR3: TGTGCCGGCAGCTTGGCCCAGGCGGGGGCCTACGAGCAGTACTTC. Its translation is CAGSLAQAGAYEQYF.

Points on this clone: The same CDR3 is also encoded by other DNA sequences in this sample. The J gene is TRBJ2-6, the V gene TRBV18; no clear D gene. The CDR3 is made up of 13 amino acids. With 3 bases removed from V and 4 bases from J, the gap between germline ends came to 4 bases. Germline CDR1 is KGHSH and CDR2 is LQKENI. CDR3 sequence (DNA): TGTGCCAGCTCACCGTCCGGGGCCAACGTCCTGACTTTC. Protein product: CASSPSGANVLTF.

This clone was counted a single time. The CDR3 bases are TGTGCCAGCAGTTTATTGGGGAGGAACTATGGCTACACCTTC. This codes for CASSLLGRNYGYTF. The rearrangement links TRBV28 to TRBJ1-2; D unresolved. The ends were cut back, 1 base at V and 2 bases at J, with 8 bases in the middle. Germline V lookup: CDR1 MDHEN, CDR2 SYDVKM. The CDR3 loop spans 14 amino acids.

J is TRBJ2-7 and V is TRBV11-2; TRBD1 might be the D (6 bases). CDR3 length: 14 residues. The V and J ends lost 5 bases and 2 bases respectively, with 13 bases between them. Germline CDR1 and CDR2: SGHAT and FQNNGV. CDR3 sequence reads: CASSQDRITYEQYF. The DNA of the CDR3 is TGTGCCAGCAGCCAAGACAGGATAACCTACGAGCAGTACTTC.

This chain joins TRBV9 and TRBJ2-7; TRBD1 matches at 8 bases. This CDR3 has 14 amino acids. Losses at the gene ends were 3 bases for V and 1 base for J; bases not matched to a gene: 3. The germline CDR1 and CDR2 sequences are SGDLS and YYNGEE. The CDR3 region is CASSGGQASYEQYF. The CDR3 bases are TGTGCCAGCAGCGGGGGACAGGCTTCCTACGAGCAGTACTTC.

This chain joins TRBV29-1 and TRBJ2-7; D is possibly TRBD2 (5 bases). Trimming stripped 5 bases from V and 2 bases from J, with 13 bases between. The CDR3 runs 13 residues. CDR1 and CDR2 from the germline V gene are SQVTM and ANQGSEA. CDR3 in DNA: TGCAGCGTTAGGACTGGCGGAACCTACGAGCAGTACTTC. Its protein product is CSVRTGGTYEQYF.

As regards this clone: An end of the junction does not agree with germline; a read error may underlie this. This chain connects TRBV2 to TRBJ1-2; D is unclear. This CDR3 contains 11 residues. Germline CDR1 reads SNHLY; CDR2 reads FYNNEI. The CDR3 sequence is CASSARTHPPF. The CDR3 nucleotides read TGTGCCAGCAGTGCGAGGACCCACCCACCCTTC. Full variable domain (rest looked up from reference TRBV2 and TRBJ1-2): EPEVTQTPSHQVTQMGQEVILRCVPISNHLYFYWYRQILGQKVEFLVSFYNNEISEKSEIFDDQFSVERPDGSNFTLKIRSTKLEDSAMYFCASSARTHPPFGSGTRLTVV.